This TCR beta chain was sequenced for a study of beta chain features in type 1 diabetes. Study outcomes and limitations: Insertions at VDJ junctions were less frequent in type 1 diabetes patients. These patients also deleted more nucleotides at the same junctions.

Sequenced material consisted of expressed TCRB transcripts (all of the isolated RNA was reverse transcribed). TCRdb's copy holds only in-frame clones and misses some; the assay was immunoSEQ multiplex PCR. The sample lists some 19,000 clones, around 50% occurring once. On this clone itself: Antigen: not known.

Germline CDR1 SGHDT, CDR2 YYEEEE. CDR3 size: 13 residues. With 1 base clipped from V and 8 bases from J, the junction kept 4 bases outside the gene matches. CD4+ cells of the naive, central memory, regulatory and stem cell-like memory types were sorted via CD45RO/CCR7/CD25/CD127/CD95/CD27. The TCR originated in a man younger than 30 in good health. V usage is TRBV5-6 and J usage is TRBJ1-2; the match to TRBD1 covers 8 bases. Sequenced: stem cell memory CD4+ T cells from blood. CDR3 protein: CASSLQGARGYTF. The DNA for the CDR3 is TGTGCCAGCAGCTTGCAGGGGGCGAGGGGCTACACCTTC.